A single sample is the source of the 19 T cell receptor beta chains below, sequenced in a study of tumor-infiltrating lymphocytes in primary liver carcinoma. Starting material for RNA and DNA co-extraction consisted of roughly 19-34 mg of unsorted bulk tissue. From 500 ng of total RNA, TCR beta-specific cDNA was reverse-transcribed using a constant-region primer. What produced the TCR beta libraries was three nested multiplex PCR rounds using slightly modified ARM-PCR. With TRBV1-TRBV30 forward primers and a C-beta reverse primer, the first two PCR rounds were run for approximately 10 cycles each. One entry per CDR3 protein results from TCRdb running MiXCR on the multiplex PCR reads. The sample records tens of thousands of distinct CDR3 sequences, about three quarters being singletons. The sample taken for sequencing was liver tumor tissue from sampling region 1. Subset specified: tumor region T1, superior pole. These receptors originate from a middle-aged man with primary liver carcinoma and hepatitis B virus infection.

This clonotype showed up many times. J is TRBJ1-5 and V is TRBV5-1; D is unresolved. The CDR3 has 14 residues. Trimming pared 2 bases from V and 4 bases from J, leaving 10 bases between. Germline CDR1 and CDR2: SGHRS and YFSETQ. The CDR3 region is CASSLSDLNQPQHF. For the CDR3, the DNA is TGCGCCAGCAGCTTATCGGACCTTAATCAGCCCCAGCATTTT.

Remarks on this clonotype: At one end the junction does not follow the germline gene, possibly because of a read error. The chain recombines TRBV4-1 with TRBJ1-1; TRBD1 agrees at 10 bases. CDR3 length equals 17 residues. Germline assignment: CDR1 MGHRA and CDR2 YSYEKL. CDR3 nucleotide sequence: TGCGCTAGCAGCCTGGGGACAGGGGAGCTCATGAACACTGAAGCTTTCTTT. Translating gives CASSLGTGELMNTEAFF.

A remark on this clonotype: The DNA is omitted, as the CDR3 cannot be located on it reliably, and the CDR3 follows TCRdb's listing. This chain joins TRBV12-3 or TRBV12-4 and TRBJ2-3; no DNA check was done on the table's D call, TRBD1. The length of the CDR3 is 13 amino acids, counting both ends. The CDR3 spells CASWGSCEVRSIF.

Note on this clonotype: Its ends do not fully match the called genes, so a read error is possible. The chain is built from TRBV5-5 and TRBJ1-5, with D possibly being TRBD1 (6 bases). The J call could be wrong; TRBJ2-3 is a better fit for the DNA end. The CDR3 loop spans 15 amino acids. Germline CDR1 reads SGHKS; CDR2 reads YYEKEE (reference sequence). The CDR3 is CSSSYRGGYNQPQYF. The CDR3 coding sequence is TGTTCCAGCAGCTACCGAGGGGGATATAATCAGCCCCAGTATTTT.

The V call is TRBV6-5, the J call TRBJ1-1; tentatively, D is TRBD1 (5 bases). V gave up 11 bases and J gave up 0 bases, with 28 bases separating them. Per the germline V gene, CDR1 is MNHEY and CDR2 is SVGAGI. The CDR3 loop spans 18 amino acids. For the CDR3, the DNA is TGTGCCGGCACCCCACACAGGTTGGGTAAGGGGCTGAACACTGAAGCTTTCTTT. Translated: CAGTPHRLGKGLNTEAFF.

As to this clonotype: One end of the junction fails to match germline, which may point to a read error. DNA of the CDR3: TGTGTCAGCAGTGATGAAGGGGGAACCTGGGAGCTGTTTTTT. It encodes CVSSDEGGTWELFF. The chain couples TRBV6-1 to TRBJ2-2; D possibly corresponds to TRBD1 (6 bases). There are 14 residues in the CDR3. CDR1 MNHNS and CDR2 SASEGT come from the germline V gene.

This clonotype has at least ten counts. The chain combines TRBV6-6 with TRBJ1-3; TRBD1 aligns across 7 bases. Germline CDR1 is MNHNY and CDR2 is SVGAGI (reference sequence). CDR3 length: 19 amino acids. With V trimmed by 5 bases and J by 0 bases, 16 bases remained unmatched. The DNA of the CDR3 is TGTGCCAGCAGTACCGTGACAGGGAAAGACTTCGCCTCTGGAAACACCATATATTTT. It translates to CASSTVTGKDFASGNTIYF.

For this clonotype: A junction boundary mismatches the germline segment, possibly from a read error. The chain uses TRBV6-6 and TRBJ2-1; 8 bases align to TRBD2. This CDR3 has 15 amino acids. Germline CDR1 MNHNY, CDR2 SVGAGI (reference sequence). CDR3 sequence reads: CASRGPRLAWYEQLF. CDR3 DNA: TGTGCCAGCAGAGGGCCGAGACTAGCGTGGTACGAGCAGTTATTC.

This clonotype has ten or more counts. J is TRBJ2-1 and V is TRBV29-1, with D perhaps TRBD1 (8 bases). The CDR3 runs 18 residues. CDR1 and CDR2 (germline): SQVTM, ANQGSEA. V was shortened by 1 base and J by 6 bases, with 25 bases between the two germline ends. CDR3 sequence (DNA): TGCAGCGTTGAAGGGGGGGGTTGGGCAGGGGGCCGTTCCAATGAGCAGTTCTTC. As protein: CSVEGGGWAGGRSNEQFF.

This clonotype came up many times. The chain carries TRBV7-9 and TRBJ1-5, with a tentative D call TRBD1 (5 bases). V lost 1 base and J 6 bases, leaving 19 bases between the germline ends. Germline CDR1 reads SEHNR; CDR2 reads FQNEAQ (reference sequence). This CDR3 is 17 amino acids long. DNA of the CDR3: TGTGCCAGCAGCTTAGACCCAGGGAGGCAAGCGGGTCAGCCCCAGCATTTT. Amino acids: CASSLDPGRQAGQPQHF.

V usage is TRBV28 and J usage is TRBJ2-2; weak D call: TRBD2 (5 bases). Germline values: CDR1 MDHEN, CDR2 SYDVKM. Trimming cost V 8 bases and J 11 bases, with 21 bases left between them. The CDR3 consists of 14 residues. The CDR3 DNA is TGTGCCAGCTCGCCACGGGGATATCTTATCGAGCTGTTTTTT. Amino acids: CASSPRGYLIELFF.

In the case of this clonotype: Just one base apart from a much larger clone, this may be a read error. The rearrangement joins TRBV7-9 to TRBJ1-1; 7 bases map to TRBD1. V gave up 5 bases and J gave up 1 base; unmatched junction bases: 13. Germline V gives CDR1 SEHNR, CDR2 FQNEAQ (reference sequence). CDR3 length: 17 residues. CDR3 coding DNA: TGTGCCAGCAGCCAACCCCCGGGACAGTGGTGGAACACTGAAGCTTTCTTT. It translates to CASSQPPGQWWNTEAFF.

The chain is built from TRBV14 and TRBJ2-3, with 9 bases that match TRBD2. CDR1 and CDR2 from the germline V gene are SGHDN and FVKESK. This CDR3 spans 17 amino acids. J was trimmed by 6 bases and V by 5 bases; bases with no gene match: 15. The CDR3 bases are TGTGCCAGCAGCTCAGATGTAGCGGGAGTGAGTACGGATACGCAGTATTTT. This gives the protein CASSSDVAGVSTDTQYF.

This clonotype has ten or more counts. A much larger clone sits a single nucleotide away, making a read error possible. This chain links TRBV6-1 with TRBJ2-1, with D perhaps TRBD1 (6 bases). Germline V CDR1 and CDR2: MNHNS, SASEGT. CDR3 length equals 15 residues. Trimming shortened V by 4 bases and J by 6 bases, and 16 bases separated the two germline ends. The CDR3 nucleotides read TGTGCCAGCAGTGCTCACAGGGCCCCTTCCAATGAGCAGTTCTTC. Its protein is CASSAHRAPSNEQFF.

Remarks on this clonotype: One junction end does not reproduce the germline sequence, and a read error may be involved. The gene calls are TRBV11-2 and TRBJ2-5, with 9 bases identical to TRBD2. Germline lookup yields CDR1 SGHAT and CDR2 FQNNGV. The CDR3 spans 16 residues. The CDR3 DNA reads TGTACCAGCAGCTTAGGGACTAGCAGCCCGGGGGAGACCCAGTACTTC. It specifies CTSSLGTSSPGETQYF.

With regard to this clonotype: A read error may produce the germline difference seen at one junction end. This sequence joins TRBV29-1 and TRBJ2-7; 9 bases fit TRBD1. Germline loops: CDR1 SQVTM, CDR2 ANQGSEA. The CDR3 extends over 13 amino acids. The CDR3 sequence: CSAWTGADYEQYF. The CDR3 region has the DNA TGCAGCGCCTGGACAGGGGCGGATTACGAGCAGTACTTT.

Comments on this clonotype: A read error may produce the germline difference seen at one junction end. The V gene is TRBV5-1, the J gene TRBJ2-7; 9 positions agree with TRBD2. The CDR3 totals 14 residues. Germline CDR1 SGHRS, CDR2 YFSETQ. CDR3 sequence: CANSLAGGMNEQYF. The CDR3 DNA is TGCGCCAACAGCTTGGCGGGAGGGATGAACGAGCAGTACTTC.

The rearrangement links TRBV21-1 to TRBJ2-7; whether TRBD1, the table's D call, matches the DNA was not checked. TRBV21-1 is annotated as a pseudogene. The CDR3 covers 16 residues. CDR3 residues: CASTPDLGPPGTEQYF. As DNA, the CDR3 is TGTGCCAGCACCCCAGACTTGGGGCCGCCCGGAACCGAGCAGTACTTC.

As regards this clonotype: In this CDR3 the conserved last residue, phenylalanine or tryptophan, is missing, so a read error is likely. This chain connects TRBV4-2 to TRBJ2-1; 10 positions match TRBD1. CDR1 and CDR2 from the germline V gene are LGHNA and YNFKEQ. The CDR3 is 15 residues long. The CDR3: CANSPRTGGNNEQFL. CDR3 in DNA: TGTGCCAACAGCCCGCGGACAGGGGGGAACAATGAGCAGTTCCTC.